This TCR beta chain emerged from a study of cytomegalovirus exposure and HLA in healthy donors. In the study overall: Both the 100 to 150 validation repertoires and the 550 to 750 first-cohort repertoires used the same platform, as reported by a later analysis. Study-wide results and limits: Reports indicated that the classifier achieved high specificity and sensitivity in diagnosing cytomegalovirus status. That first-cohort TCR clusters tended to co-occur in the 130 or so validation repertoires was found in a later analysis. Usually a TCR sequence was rare, but some public TCRs were found in many donors.

As to this clone: What it binds is not known.

Using immunoSEQ multiplex PCR, the repertoire was profiled, and TCRdb retains in-frame clones only, with some absent. The repertoire holds about 110,000 clones, 70% to 85% seen once, with 3% in the top ten. The CDR3 is made up of 15 amino acids. Looked up from germline, CDR1 is SGHRS and CDR2 is YFSETQ. V lost 4 bases and J 3 bases, leaving 14 bases between the germline ends. The J gene is TRBJ1-5, the V gene TRBV5-1, with D unresolved. The sequence derives from a woman aged 18-29 years in good health and CMV-seronegative. Sequencing input: PBMCs. The CDR3 sequence is CASSETGSFNQPQHF. The DNA of the CDR3 is TGCGCCAGCAGCGAGACCGGGAGCTTCAATCAGCCCCAGCATTTT.